This note documents a single T cell receptor (beta chain) sequence. Its target is not known. The data were obtained in a study of cytomegalovirus exposure and HLA in healthy donors. Study information: The roughly 110 validation repertoires used the same platform as the roughly 670 first-cohort repertoires, a later analysis reported. Regarding the study as a whole: According to a subsequent analysis, TCR clusters from the first cohort were inclined to appear together in the roughly 120 validation repertoires. Most TCRs appeared rarely, but some public TCRs recurred in many donors. Reportedly, diagnosis of cytomegalovirus status by the classifier showed high specificity and sensitivity.

Looked up from germline, CDR1 is SEHNR and CDR2 is FQNEAQ (reference sequence). V was pared by 6 bases and J by 4 bases, with 10 bases of the junction left unmatched. The CDR3 length is 16 residues. The table came from immunoSEQ multiplex PCR; TCRdb's copy has only in-frame clones and leaves some out. The table has about 160,000 clones, roughly 96% seen once. The clonotype was recovered from a woman aged 18 to 35 in good health and CMV-seronegative. Sequenced: PBMCs. This chain uses TRBV7-9 with TRBJ1-1; 11 bases line up with TRBD1. The chain's CDR3 is CASSSTPGQGGTEAFF. The CDR3 DNA follows: TGTGCCAGCAGTTCCACACCGGGACAGGGGGGCACTGAAGCTTTCTTT.